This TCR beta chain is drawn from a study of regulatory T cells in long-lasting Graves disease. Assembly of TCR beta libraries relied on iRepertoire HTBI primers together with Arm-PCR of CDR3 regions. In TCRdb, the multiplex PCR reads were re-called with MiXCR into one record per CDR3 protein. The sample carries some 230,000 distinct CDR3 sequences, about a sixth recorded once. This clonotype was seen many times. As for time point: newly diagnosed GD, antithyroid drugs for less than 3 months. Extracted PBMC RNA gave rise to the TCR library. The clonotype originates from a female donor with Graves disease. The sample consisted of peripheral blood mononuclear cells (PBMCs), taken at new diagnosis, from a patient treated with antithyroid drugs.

CDR3 amino acids: CASSLALASGELFF. The CDR3 DNA is TGTGCCAGCAGCTTAGCTCTAGCGTCTGGGGAGCTGTTTTTT. V gene TRBV11-2 combines with J gene TRBJ2-2; TRBD2 is a possible D gene (6 bases). V was cut by 1 base and J by 8 bases, with 11 bases left in between. The CDR3 has 14 amino acids. Germline-derived CDR1 and CDR2 are SGHAT and FQNNGV.